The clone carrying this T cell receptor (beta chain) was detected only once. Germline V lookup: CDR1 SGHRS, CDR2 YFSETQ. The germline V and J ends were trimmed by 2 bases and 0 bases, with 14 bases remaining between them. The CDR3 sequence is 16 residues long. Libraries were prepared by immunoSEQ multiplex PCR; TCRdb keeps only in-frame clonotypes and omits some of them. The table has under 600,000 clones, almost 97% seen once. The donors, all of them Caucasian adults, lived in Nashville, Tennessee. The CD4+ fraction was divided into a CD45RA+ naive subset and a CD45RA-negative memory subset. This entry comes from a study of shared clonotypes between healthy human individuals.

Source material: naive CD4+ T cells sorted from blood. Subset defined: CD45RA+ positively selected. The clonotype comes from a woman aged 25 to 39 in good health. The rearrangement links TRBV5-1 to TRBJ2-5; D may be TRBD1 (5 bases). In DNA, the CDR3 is TGCGCCAGCAGCTTTGGAGACAGTTTGTACCAAGAGACCCAGTACTTC. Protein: CASSFGDSLYQETQYF.